This entry concerns a single T cell receptor beta chain. The data belong to a study of glioma-infiltrating T cells. TCR alpha and beta CDR3 regions were amplified from RNA using iRepertoire nested multiplex PCR. One-step reverse transcription and amplification started from approximately 100-400 ng of tissue mRNA or PBMC total RNA. Via MiXCR, TCRdb re-called the multiplex PCR reads, giving one row per CDR3 protein. This sample carries around 170,000 distinct CDR3 sequences, about 40% of them seen once, and the ten largest clones take roughly 5.5%. In germline, CDR1 is MNHNS, CDR2 SASEGT. This CDR3 has 14 residues.

This chain links TRBV6-1 with TRBJ2-1; D is unresolved. The last part of the DNA fits TRBJ2-5 better; the J call may be wrong. Sequences were obtained from glioma tissue, nonneoplastic brain tissue, or PBMCs (not recorded which). This TCR came from a human donor with low-grade glioma or glioblastoma, undergoing nonglioma brain surgery, or in good health (not recorded which). As DNA, the CDR3 is TGTGCCAGCTCCGGTGGGCAGGACGGAAGGGCCCAGTACTTC. Protein sequence: CASSGGQDGRAQYF.